A selection of T cell receptor beta chains follows, all from one sample in a study of blood T cell repertoires in COVID-19. Some clones are missing from TCRdb's copy, which holds only in-frame ones; the method was immunoSEQ multiplex PCR. The sample lists hundreds of thousands of clones, around 88% occurring once. The source material was peripheral blood. Receptor source: a woman in her seventies with COVID-19, enrolled during active disease. The CDR3 runs from the conserved cysteine through the conserved F or W. D genes are given only for firm matches. Expanded clones get a size class; other rows say once, few or many, or leave the size out.

d_call | j_call | clone_size | v_call | cdr3_nt | cdr3_aa
NA | TRBJ1-4 | few | TRBV20-1 | TGCAGTGCTAGCTTTAATGAAAAACTGTTTTTT | CSASFNEKLFF
NA | TRBJ2-1 | NA | TRBV7-2 | TGTGCCAGCGGCTTAGGGGGGGGCCGGGACAATGAGCAGTTCTTC | CASGLGGGRDNEQFF
TRBD1 | TRBJ1-2 | NA | TRBV27 | TGTGCCAGCAGTTTATCGGGACAGGGGCACTATGGCTACACCTTC | CASSLSGQGHYGYTF
NA | TRBJ2-1 | NA | TRBV10-1 | TGCGCCAGCAGCATCAGGGAAAGGAATGAGCAGTTCTTC | CASSIRERNEQFF
NA | TRBJ2-7 | NA | TRBV27 | TGTGCCAGCAGTCCACAGGGAAGGGGCGAGCAGTACTTC | CASSPQGRGEQYF
TRBD1 | TRBJ2-7 | once | TRBV13 | TGTGCCAGCAGCCTAAGACAGGGAAAGCTAGACGAGCAGTACTTC | CASSLRQGKLDEQYF
TRBD2 | TRBJ2-7 | NA | TRBV9 | TGTGCCAGCAGCCCCGGGGGGGTTAGCTCCTACGAGCAGTACTTC | CASSPGGVSSYEQYF
NA | TRBJ1-2 | many | TRBV4-3 | TGCGCCAGCAGCCAAGCAGACGGGGGAGGCTATGGCTACACCTTC | CASSQADGGGYGYTF
NA | TRBJ1-2 | NA | TRBV7-9 | TGTGCCAGCAGCCCACTCTTGGAGGGCGCGTCCTATGGCTACACCTTC | CASSPLLEGASYGYTF
TRBD1 | TRBJ1-5 | NA | TRBV28 | TGTGCCAGTCAAGGTGGACAGGGAATTCGTCGTATGCAGCCCCAGCATTTT | CASQGGQGIRRMQPQHF
NA | TRBJ1-2 | once | TRBV4-3 | TGCGCCAGCAGCCAACTACAGGGTGGGAGCTATGGCTACACCTTC | CASSQLQGGSYGYTF
NA | TRBJ2-3 | NA | TRBV19 | TGTGCCAGTAGGGCGTCAGGTGGAGGGATCACAGATACGCAGTATTTT | CASRASGGGITDTQYF
NA | TRBJ1-2 | many | TRBV3-1/TRBV3-2 | TGTGCCAGCAGCTCAGGACTAGGGGGCTACACCTTC | CASSSGLGGYTF
NA | TRBJ2-1 | NA | TRBV19 | TGTGCCACCCGGGTCAAAAACAATGAGCAGTTCTTC | CATRVKNNEQFF
TRBD2 | TRBJ2-5 | NA | TRBV5-8 | TGTGCCAGCAGACCGACTAGCGGGGGGGTGGAGACCCAGTACTTC | CASRPTSGGVETQYF
TRBD1 | TRBJ1-5 | NA | TRBV5-1 | TGCGCCAGCTGCCAACCTTCGGGACAGGGTCAAGACGATCAGCCCCAGCATTTT | CASCQPSGQGQDDQPQHF
NA | TRBJ1-1 | NA | TRBV7-2 | TGTGCCAGCAGCTTCGGGGGGACGGCTGAAGCTTTCTTT | CASSFGGTAEAFF
NA | TRBJ1-2 | NA | TRBV10-3 | TGTGCCATCAGTGGGGGAGGGGCCTATGGCTACACCTTC | CAISGGGAYGYTF
NA | TRBJ1-1 | NA | TRBV6-5 | TGTGCCAGCAGCACCCCAGGGGTTCGCACTGAAGCTTTCTTT | CASSTPGVRTEAFF
TRBD2 | TRBJ2-1 | NA | TRBV6-5 | TGTGCCACCATAGCGGGGGGCCATTACAATGAGCAGTTCTTC | CATIAGGHYNEQFF
NA | TRBJ1-5 | NA | TRBV6-5 | TGTGCCAGCAGCTCGACGGCAGGGCAGCCCCAGCATTTT | CASSSTAGQPQHF
TRBD2 | TRBJ2-3 | NA | TRBV7-2 | TGTGCCAGCAGCTGGTCTAGCGGGGGAACCACAGATACGCAGTATTTT | CASSWSSGGTTDTQYF
TRBD2 | TRBJ2-7 | NA | TRBV10-1 | TGCGCCAGCAGTAAGCGGGGGAAAGGCTACGAGCAGTACTTC | CASSKRGKGYEQYF
NA | TRBJ1-1 | NA | TRBV21-1 | TGTGCCAGCAGCCGAGGAGTGTCTTTCTTT | CASSRGVSFF
NA | TRBJ1-3 | NA | TRBV19 | TGTGCCAGTAGTTATACAGGGACTGGAAACACCATATATTTT | CASSYTGTGNTIYF
NA | TRBJ2-5 | once | TRBV27 | TGTGCCAGCAGTTTATCGTCAGGAAGAGAAGAGACCCAGTACTTC | CASSLSSGREETQYF
TRBD2 | TRBJ2-7 | NA | TRBV5-4 | TGTGCCAGCAGCCCGGGACTAGCGGGGGGCACCTCCTACGAGCAGTACTTC | CASSPGLAGGTSYEQYF